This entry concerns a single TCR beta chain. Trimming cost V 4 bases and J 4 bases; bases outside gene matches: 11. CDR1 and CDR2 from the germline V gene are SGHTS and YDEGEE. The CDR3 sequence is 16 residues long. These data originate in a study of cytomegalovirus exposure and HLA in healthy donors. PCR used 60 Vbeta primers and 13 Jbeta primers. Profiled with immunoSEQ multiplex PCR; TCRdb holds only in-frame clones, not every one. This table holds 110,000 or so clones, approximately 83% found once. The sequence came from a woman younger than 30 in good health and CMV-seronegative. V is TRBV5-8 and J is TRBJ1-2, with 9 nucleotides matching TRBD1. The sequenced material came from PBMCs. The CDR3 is CASSTFTGTGSYGYTF. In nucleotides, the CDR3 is TGTGCCAGCAGCACCTTTACCGGGACAGGGAGCTATGGCTACACCTTC.